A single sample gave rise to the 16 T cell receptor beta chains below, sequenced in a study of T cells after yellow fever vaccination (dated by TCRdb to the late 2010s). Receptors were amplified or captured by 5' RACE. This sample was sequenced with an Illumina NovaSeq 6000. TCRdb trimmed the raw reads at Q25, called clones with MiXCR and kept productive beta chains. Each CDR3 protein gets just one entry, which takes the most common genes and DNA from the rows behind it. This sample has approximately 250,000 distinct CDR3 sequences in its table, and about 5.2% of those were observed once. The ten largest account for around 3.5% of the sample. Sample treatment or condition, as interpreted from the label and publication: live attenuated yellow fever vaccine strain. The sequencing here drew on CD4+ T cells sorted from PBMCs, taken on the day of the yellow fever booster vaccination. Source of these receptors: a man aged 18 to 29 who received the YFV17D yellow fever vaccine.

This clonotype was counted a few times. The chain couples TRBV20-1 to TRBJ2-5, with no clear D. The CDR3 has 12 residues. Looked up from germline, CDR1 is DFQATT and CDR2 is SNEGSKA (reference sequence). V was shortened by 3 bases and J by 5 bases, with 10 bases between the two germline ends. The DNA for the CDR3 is TGCAGTGCTAGGGCCACTCCGGAGACCCAGTACTTC. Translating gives CSARATPETQYF.

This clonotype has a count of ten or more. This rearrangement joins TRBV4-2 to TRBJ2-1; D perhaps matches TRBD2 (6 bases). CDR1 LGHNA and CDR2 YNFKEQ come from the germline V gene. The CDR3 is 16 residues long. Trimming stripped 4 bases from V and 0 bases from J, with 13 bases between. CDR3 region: CASSLGDSSSYNEQFF. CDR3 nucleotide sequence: TGTGCCAGCAGCCTCGGGGACTCCAGCTCCTACAATGAGCAGTTCTTC.

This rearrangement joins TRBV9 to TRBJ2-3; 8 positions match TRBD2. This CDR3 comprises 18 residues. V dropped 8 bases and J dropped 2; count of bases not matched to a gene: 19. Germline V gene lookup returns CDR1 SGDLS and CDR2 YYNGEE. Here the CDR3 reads CASPPGLDPEKHTDTQYF. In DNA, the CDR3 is TGTGCCAGTCCCCCGGGACTAGACCCCGAGAAGCACACAGATACGCAGTATTTT.

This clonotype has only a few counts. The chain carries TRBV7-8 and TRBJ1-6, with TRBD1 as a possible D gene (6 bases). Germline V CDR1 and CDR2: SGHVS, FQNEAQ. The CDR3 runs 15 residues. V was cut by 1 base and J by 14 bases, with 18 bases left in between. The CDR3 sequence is CASSLERTVFRTLHF. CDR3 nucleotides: TGTGCCAGCAGCTTAGAGAGGACAGTTTTTCGGACCCTCCACTTT. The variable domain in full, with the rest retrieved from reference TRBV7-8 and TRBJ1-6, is GAGVSQSPRYKVAKRGQDVALRCDPISGHVSLFWYQQALGQGPEFLTYFQNEAQLDKSGLPSDRFFAERPEGSVSTLKIQRTQQEDSAVYLCASSLERTVFRTLHFGNGTRLTVT.

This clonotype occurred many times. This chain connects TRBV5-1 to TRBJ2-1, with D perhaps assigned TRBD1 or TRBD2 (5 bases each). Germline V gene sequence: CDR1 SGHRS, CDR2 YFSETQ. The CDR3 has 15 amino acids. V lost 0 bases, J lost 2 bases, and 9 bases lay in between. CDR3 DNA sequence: TGCGCCAGCAGCTTGGGGGGACCTACCTACAATGAGCAGTTCTTC. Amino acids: CASSLGGPTYNEQFF.

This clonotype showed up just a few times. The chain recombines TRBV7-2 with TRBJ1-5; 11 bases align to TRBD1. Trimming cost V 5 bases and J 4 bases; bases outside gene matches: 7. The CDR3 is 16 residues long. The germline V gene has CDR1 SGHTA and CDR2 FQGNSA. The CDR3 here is CASSPQGTGGNQPQHF. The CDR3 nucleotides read TGTGCCAGCAGCCCCCAAGGGACAGGGGGGAATCAGCCCCAGCATTTT.

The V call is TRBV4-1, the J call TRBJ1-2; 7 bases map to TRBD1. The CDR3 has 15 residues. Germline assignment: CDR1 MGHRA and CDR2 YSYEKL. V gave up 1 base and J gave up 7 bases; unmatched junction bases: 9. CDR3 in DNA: TGCGCCAGCAGCCAAGGGCAGGGGGGATTTAGTGGCTACACCTTC. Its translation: CASSQGQGGFSGYTF.

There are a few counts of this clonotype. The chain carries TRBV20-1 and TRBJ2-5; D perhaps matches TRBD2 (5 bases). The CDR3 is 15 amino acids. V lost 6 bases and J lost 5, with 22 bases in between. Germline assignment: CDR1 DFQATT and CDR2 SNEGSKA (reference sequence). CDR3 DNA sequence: TGCAGTGCCCCAGGAGGTGGACGGGGTCGGGAGACCCAGTACTTC. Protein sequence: CSAPGGGRGRETQYF.

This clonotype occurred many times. CDR3 in amino acids: CAISDRGYEQYF. Written as DNA, the CDR3 is TGTGCCATCTCAGACAGGGGCTACGAGCAGTACTTC. This chain uses TRBV10-3 with TRBJ2-7, with TRBD1 matching 8 bases. Germline V gene data show CDR1 as ENHRY and CDR2 as SYGVKD. The CDR3 loop spans 12 amino acids. The trim removed 8 bases at V and 3 bases at J, leaving 3 bases unmatched.

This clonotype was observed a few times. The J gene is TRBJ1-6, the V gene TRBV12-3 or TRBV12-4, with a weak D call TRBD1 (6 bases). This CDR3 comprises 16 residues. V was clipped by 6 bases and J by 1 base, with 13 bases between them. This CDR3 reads CASSYSQGSYNSPLHF. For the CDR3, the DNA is TGTGCCAGCAGCTACTCACAGGGTTCCTATAATTCACCCCTCCACTTT.

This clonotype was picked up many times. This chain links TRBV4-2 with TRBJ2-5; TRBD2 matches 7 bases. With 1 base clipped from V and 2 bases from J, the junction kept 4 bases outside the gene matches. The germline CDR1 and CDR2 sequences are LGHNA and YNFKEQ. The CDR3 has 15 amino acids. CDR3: CASSQGLAGQETQYF. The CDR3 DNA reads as TGTGCCAGCAGCCAAGGACTAGCCGGTCAAGAGACCCAGTACTTC.

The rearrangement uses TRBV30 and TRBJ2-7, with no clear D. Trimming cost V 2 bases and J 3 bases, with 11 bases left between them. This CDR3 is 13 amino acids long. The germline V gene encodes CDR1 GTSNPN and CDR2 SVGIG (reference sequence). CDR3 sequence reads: CAWSKGTVYEQYF. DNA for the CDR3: TGTGCCTGGAGTAAGGGCACCGTCTACGAGCAGTACTTC.

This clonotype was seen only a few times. The DNA for the CDR3 is TGTGCCAGCAGCCCATCGCGGAGTGGGCAGCCCCAGCATTTT. It yields the protein CASSPSRSGQPQHF. This chain connects TRBV7-9 to TRBJ1-5; no clear D. Trimming removed 5 bases at V and 7 bases at J, with 15 bases between. Per germline, CDR1 SEHNR and CDR2 FQNEAQ (reference sequence). This CDR3 has 14 amino acids.

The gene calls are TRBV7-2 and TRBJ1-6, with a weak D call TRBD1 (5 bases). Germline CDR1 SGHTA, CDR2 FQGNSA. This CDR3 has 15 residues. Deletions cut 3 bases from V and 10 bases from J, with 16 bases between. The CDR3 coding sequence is TGTGCCAGCAGCTTGTTTGCAGGGAGAGTGTCACCCCTCCACTTT. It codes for CASSLFAGRVSPLHF.

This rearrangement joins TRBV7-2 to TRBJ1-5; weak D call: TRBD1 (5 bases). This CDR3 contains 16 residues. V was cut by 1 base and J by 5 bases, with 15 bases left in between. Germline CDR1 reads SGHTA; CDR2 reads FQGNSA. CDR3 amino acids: CASSLGGGRGHQPQHF. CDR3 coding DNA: TGTGCCAGCAGCTTAGGGGGTGGTCGGGGCCATCAGCCCCAGCATTTT. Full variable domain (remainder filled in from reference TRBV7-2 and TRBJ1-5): GAGVSQSPSNKVTEKGKDVELRCDPISGHTALYWYRQSLGQGLEFLIYFQGNSAPDKSGLPSDRFSAERTGGSVSTLTIQRTQQEDSAVYLCASSLGGGRGHQPQHFGDGTRLSIL.

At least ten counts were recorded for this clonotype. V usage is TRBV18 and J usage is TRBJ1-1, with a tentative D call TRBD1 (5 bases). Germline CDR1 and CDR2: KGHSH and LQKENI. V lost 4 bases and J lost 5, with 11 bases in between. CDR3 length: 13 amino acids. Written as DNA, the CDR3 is TGTGCCAGCTCACTGACGCAGGGTACTGAAGCTTTCTTT. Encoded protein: CASSLTQGTEAFF. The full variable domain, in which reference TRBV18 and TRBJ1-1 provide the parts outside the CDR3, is NAGVMQNPRHLVRRRGQEARLRCSPMKGHSHVYWYRQLPEEGLKFMVYLQKENIIDESGMPKERFSAEFPKEGPSILRIQQVVRGDSAAYFCASSLTQGTEAFFGQGTRLTVV.